The clone carrying this TCR beta chain was picked up one time. A second PCR of about 6 to 12 cycles used a sample-barcoded 5' primer and a J-beta primer mix. TCRdb used MiXCR to reprocess the 5' RACE reads, holding one entry per CDR3 protein. This sample yields hundreds of thousands of distinct CDR3 sequences, of which roughly 64% are seen a single time; over 20% belongs to the top ten. V was cut by 4 bases and J by 4 bases, with 26 bases left in between. The CDR3 totals 18 residues. CDR1 is SGHRS, CDR2 YFSETQ, per germline. This entry comes from a study of blood T cells in healthy people across ages.

The gene calls are TRBV5-1 and TRBJ1-2; D is perhaps TRBD1 (5 bases). The sequence was obtained from a man aged 30 to 39 in good health. Material: blood. DNA for the CDR3: TGCGCCAGCAGCAGCCCAGAACGCCCAGGGCTTCGAGTCTATGGCTACACCTTC. Translation gives CASSSPERPGLRVYGYTF.